Shown below are 6 T cell receptor beta chains from a single sample sequenced in a study of blood T cell repertoires in COVID-19. Here immunoSEQ multiplex PCR was the method, and the copy in TCRdb shows in-frame clones only, minus some. The sample holds around 250,000 clones; 80% to 90% are singletons and the top ten take 2.5% to 3.5%. The sample comprised PBMCs or T cells enriched from blood (not recorded which). These receptors came from a woman in her 40s who had been exposed to COVID-19.

This chain links TRBV11-3 with TRBJ2-1, with TRBD2 as a possible D gene (6 bases). The V gene's germline CDR1 is SGHNT and CDR2 YENEEA. Trimming removed 3 bases from V and 8 bases from J, with 11 bases in between. The CDR3 length is 13 residues. The CDR3 spells CASSFLEGHEQFF. For the CDR3, the DNA is TGTGCCAGCAGCTTTTTGGAGGGCCATGAGCAGTTCTTC.

This clone came up once. The rearrangement joins TRBV7-8 to TRBJ2-7; 8 bases align to TRBD2. The CDR3 sequence is 21 residues long. The ends lost 0 bases at V and 0 bases at J; junction bases unmatched: 19. Germline V gives CDR1 SGHVS, CDR2 FQNEAQ. The CDR3 is CASSLALPMTSAYSCSYEQYV. The CDR3 DNA sequence: TGTGCCAGCAGCTTAGCGCTTCCCATGACTAGCGCCTACTCCTGCTCCTACGAGCAGTACGTC.

The chain joins TRBV10-3 to TRBJ2-1; 9 nucleotides match TRBD2. The CDR3 spans 15 residues. CDR1 is ENHRY and CDR2 is SYGVKD in the germline V gene. Unmatched junction bases numbered 8, after V lost 3 bases and J lost 8 bases. DNA for the CDR3: TGTGCCATCAGTGATCTGCGGGGGGGCCATCATGAGCAGTTCTTC. This encodes CAISDLRGGHHEQFF.

The chain recombines TRBV11-3 with TRBJ2-1; TRBD2 might be the D (7 bases). The V gene's germline CDR1 is SGHNT and CDR2 YENEEA. The CDR3 contains 16 residues. V dropped 3 bases and J dropped 2 bases, with 14 bases sitting between them. The CDR3 reads CASSFGGGGAYNEQFF. CDR3 sequence (DNA): TGTGCCAGCAGCTTCGGTGGCGGGGGCGCCTACAATGAGCAGTTCTTC.

This clone has only one observation. CDR3 sequence reads: CASSLEPRVEAFF. CDR3 bases: TGTGCCAGCAGCTTAGAACCCAGGGTTGAAGCTTTCTTT. The chain joins TRBV11-2 to TRBJ1-1; tentatively, D is TRBD1 (5 bases). V shed 0 bases and J shed 7 bases, with 9 bases lying between them. CDR1 SGHAT and CDR2 FQNNGV come from the germline V gene. CDR3 length: 13 amino acids.

The rearrangement links TRBV10-3 to TRBJ1-1; tentatively, D is TRBD1 (6 bases). From germline, CDR1 is ENHRY and CDR2 SYGVKD. V lost 9 bases and J lost 0, with 20 bases in between. The CDR3 spans 16 residues. CDR3 DNA sequence: TGTGCCATAACCGATACCATGGACAGTTTGAACACTGAAGCTTTCTTT. Translated, it gives CAITDTMDSLNTEAFF.